The clone carrying this TCR beta chain was detected many times. Its matching antigen is unknown. Trimming shortened V by 0 bases and J by 4 bases, and 9 bases separated the two germline ends. Germline V gene lookup returns CDR1 DFQATT and CDR2 SNEGSKA (reference sequence). The CDR3 totals 13 residues. This record comes from a study of CD8 T cells in ankylosing spondylitis. Overall study results and limits: One TCR beta motif, made up of fewer than 10 highly homologous variants, appeared characteristic of ankylosing spondylitis blood.

MiXCR was run by TCRdb on the 5' RACE reads, yielding one entry per CDR3 protein. In the table there are a few hundred thousand distinct CDR3 sequences, about 20% of which are singletons. The V gene is TRBV20-1, the J gene TRBJ2-5; D is ambiguous. Sequencing input: blood, either unsorted or a sorted T cell fraction (not recorded which). The clonotype comes from a female donor with ankylosing spondylitis or in good health (not recorded which). CDR3 sequence reads: CSARDHLAETQYF. Written as DNA, the CDR3 is TGCAGTGCTAGAGATCACTTGGCAGAGACCCAGTACTTC.